This TCR beta chain originates from a study of blood T cell repertoires in COVID-19. The repertoire was sequenced with immunoSEQ multiplex PCR; TCRdb's copy has only in-frame clones and lacks some. The table records 130,000 to 150,000 clones, roughly 84% of them present only once. This CDR3 has 16 amino acids. Per germline, CDR1 MDHEN and CDR2 SYDVKM. Deletions cut 6 bases from V and 4 bases from J, with 22 bases between. The chain combines TRBV28 with TRBJ2-7; D possibly corresponds to TRBD1 (7 bases). Material: PBMCs or T cells enriched from blood (not recorded which). This clonotype was obtained from a middle-aged man with acute COVID-19. The CDR3 loop reads CASSPQGGLKIYEQYF. The CDR3 region has the DNA TGTGCCAGCAGCCCGCAGGGGGGCTTAAAGATATACGAGCAGTACTTC.